This passage covers 29 T cell receptor beta chains from one sample sequenced in a study of STAT5B mutations in CD4+ large granular lymphocyte leukemia (dated by TCRdb to the early 2020s). The library was made by the immunoSEQ multiplex PCR assay. What TCRdb holds here is the immuneACCESS table cut down to in-frame rearrangements. Part of the clones is not present; checked against another copy, under half of the missing clones reflect an unresolved V gene, and the others are unexplained. This sample is represented by roughly 30,000 clones; roughly 80% of them were singletons. The ten largest account for about 4.6% of the sample. What was sequenced was CD4+ T cells from blood buffy coats. These receptors all come from a human donor in good health.

This chain links TRBV30 with TRBJ2-5; TRBD1 aligns across 7 bases. CDR3 length: 13 residues. V shed 2 bases and J 5 bases; nucleotides not matched to a gene: 5. The germline gives CDR1 GTSNPN, CDR2 SVGIG (reference sequence). The CDR3 nucleotides are TGTGCCTGGAGTTTAGGGGGCGCGGAGACCCAGTACTTC. Translated: CAWSLGGAETQYF.

This clone was seen a handful of times. This chain uses TRBV7-2 with TRBJ1-5; D gene ambiguous. Germline V gene lookup returns CDR1 SGHTA and CDR2 FQGNSA. The ends were cut back, 3 bases at V and 1 base at J, with 10 bases in the middle. The CDR3 spans 15 residues. CDR3 sequence: CASSLMGTSNQPQHF. The CDR3 DNA follows: TGTGCCAGCAGCTTGATGGGAACCAGCAATCAGCCCCAGCATTTT.

V is TRBV21-1 and J is TRBJ2-6; the DNA was not compared with TRBD1, the D call given in the table. TRBV21-1 has pseudogene status. The CDR3 loop spans 16 amino acids. CDR3 sequence reads: CASSNSRGSGANVLTF. In nucleotides, the CDR3 is TGTGCCAGCAGCAACAGTAGGGGGAGTGGGGCCAACGTCCTGACTTTC.

In this sample, this clone turned up once. The same CDR3 can be traced to other DNA sequences in this sample. V usage is TRBV5-1 and J usage is TRBJ1-4, with 7 bases lining up with TRBD1. Germline lookup yields CDR1 SGHRS and CDR2 YFSETQ. The CDR3 length is 14 residues. Trimming took 0 bases from V and 8 from J; bases not matched to a gene: 4. CDR3 coding DNA: TGCGCCAGCAGCTTGGGACAGGGTGGCGAAAAACTGTTTTTT. It specifies CASSLGQGGEKLFF. Variable domain in full (rest from reference TRBV5-1 and TRBJ1-4): KAGVTQTPRYLIKTRGQQVTLSCSPISGHRSVSWYQQTPGQGLQFLFEYFSETQRNKGNFPGRFSGRQFSNSRSEMNVSTLELGDSALYLCASSLGQGGEKLFFGSGTQLSVL.

The chain carries TRBV7-6 and TRBJ1-1, with D unresolved. CDR1 and CDR2 (germline): SGHVS, FNYEAQ. The CDR3 totals 13 residues. The V end lost 1 base, the J end lost 6 bases, and 9 bases lay between the germline ends. The CDR3 DNA reads TGTGCCAGCAGCTTAGTAAGGGTCGCTGAAGCTTTCTTT. It codes for CASSLVRVAEAFF.

The rearrangement links TRBV7-2 to TRBJ1-1, with 7 bases aligning to TRBD1. J gave up 2 bases and V 1 base, and 7 bases lay outside the gene matches. CDR1 is SGHTA, CDR2 FQGNSA, per germline. The CDR3 runs to 16 residues. Here the CDR3 DNA reads TGTGCCAGCAGCTTAGGGGTCGACAGGGTCAACACTGAAGCTTTCTTT. Protein product: CASSLGVDRVNTEAFF.

The genes are TRBV28 and TRBJ2-1, with 8 bases that match TRBD2. V gave up 3 bases and J gave up 7 bases; unmatched junction bases: 2. Germline V CDR1 and CDR2: MDHEN, SYDVKM. The CDR3 is 13 amino acids. In DNA, the CDR3 is TGTGCCAGCAGTTTGTTAGCGGGAAATGAGCAGTTCTTC. This encodes CASSLLAGNEQFF.

This chain joins TRBV11-2 and TRBJ2-1; D might be TRBD2 (5 bases). The V and J ends lost 3 bases and 7 bases respectively, with 10 bases between them. The germline V gene has CDR1 SGHAT and CDR2 FQNNGV. This CDR3 region has 13 residues. Written as DNA, the CDR3 is TGTGCCAGCAGCTTGAGGGCCAAGAATGAGCAGTTCTTC. This codes for CASSLRAKNEQFF.

The chain carries TRBV5-4 and TRBJ1-1, with D possibly TRBD1 on 5 matching bases. Germline V gives CDR1 SGHNT, CDR2 YYREEE (reference sequence). The CDR3 covers 15 residues. Trimming took 4 bases from V and 1 from J, leaving 14 bases between them. As DNA, the CDR3 is TGTGCCAGCAGCCGACCGGGGGGGAGGAACACTGAAGCTTTCTTT. Translation gives CASSRPGGRNTEAFF.

The rearrangement uses TRBV19 and TRBJ2-7; 7 bases agree with TRBD2. CDR3 length: 15 residues. Germline CDR1 reads LNHDA; CDR2 reads SQIVND (reference sequence). With V trimmed by 1 base and J by 0 bases, 3 bases remained unmatched. The CDR3 DNA reads as TGTGCCAGTAGTATAGTGGCTAGCGGCTCCTACGAGCAGTACTTC. It translates to CASSIVASGSYEQYF.

In this sample, this clone turned up a few times. The CDR3 sequence: CAVAAGAEAFF. In DNA, the CDR3 is TGTGCCGTCGCCGCGGGGGCTGAAGCTTTCTTT. The J gene is TRBJ1-1, the V gene TRBV2, with D perhaps TRBD1 (5 bases). This CDR3 contains 11 residues. The V gene's germline CDR1 is SNHLY and CDR2 FYNNEI. The V end lost 11 bases, the J end lost 6 bases, and 13 bases lay between the germline ends. The entire variable domain, with the rest obtained from reference TRBV2 and TRBJ1-1, is as follows: EPEVTQTPSHQVTQMGQEVILRCVPISNHLYFYWYRQILGQKVEFLVSFYNNEISEKSEIFDDQFSVERPDGSNFTLKIRSTKLEDSAMYFCAVAAGAEAFFGQGTRLTVV.

This clone was detected a few times. The chain has TRBV19 and TRBJ2-3, with a weak D call TRBD1 (8 bases). The germline CDR1 and CDR2 sequences are LNHDA and SQIVND (reference sequence). Trimming removed 6 bases from V and 9 bases from J, with 19 bases in between. The length of the CDR3 is 14 residues. In DNA, the CDR3 is TGTGCCAGTAGGACCACAGGGGGGCGGGAGACGCAGTATTTT. Translating it yields CASRTTGGRETQYF. The variable domain in full, completed from reference TRBV19 and TRBJ2-3, reads DGGITQSPKYLFRKEGQNVTLSCEQNLNHDAMYWYRQDPGQGLRLIYYSQIVNDFQKGDIAEGYSVSREKKESFPLTVTSAQKNPTAFYLCASRTTGGRETQYFGPGTRLTVL.

The rearrangement joins TRBV29-1 to TRBJ2-3; 8 positions agree with TRBD2. V trimming: 7 bases; J trimming: 1 base; junction bases outside the gene matches: 7. Germline V gene lookup returns CDR1 SQVTM and CDR2 ANQGSEA. The CDR3 sequence is 14 residues long. CDR3 amino acids: CSGGAGEGTDTQYF. CDR3 in DNA: TGCAGCGGAGGAGCGGGAGAGGGCACAGATACGCAGTATTTT.

The chain joins TRBV18 to TRBJ1-1, with TRBD1 matching over 8 bases. CDR1 and CDR2 from the germline V gene are KGHSH and LQKENI. CDR3 size: 16 residues. With 4 bases clipped from V and 6 bases from J, the junction kept 13 bases outside the gene matches. Here the CDR3 reads CASSRAGGLSGPEAFF. CDR3 sequence (DNA): TGTGCCAGCTCACGGGCAGGGGGCCTTTCGGGGCCTGAAGCTTTCTTT.

This chain joins TRBV7-8 and TRBJ2-7; possible D gene TRBD2, 7 bases. Between the trimmed V and J ends, which lost 4 bases and 6 bases, there was a span of 19 bases. From germline, CDR1 is SGHVS and CDR2 FQNEAQ. The CDR3 spans 15 residues. The CDR3 nucleotides read TGTGCCAGCAGCTCGTGGCGGGAGAGGGGGGGCGAGCAGTACTTC. This gives the protein CASSSWRERGGEQYF. Filled out from reference TRBV7-8 and TRBJ2-7, the complete variable domain reads GAGVSQSPRYKVAKRGQDVALRCDPISGHVSLFWYQQALGQGPEFLTYFQNEAQLDKSGLPSDRFFAERPEGSVSTLKIQRTQQEDSAVYLCASSSWRERGGEQYFGPGTRLTVT.

This clone was seen a handful of times. This chain uses TRBV5-8 with TRBJ1-2; the match to TRBD1 covers 7 bases. The CDR3 is 13 residues long. V was pared by 5 bases and J by 4 bases, with 5 bases of the junction left unmatched. CDR1 and CDR2 (germline): SGHTS, YDEGEE. The CDR3 DNA follows: TGTGCCAGCAGTTCCGGGACAGTCTATGGCTACACCTTC. Translating it yields CASSSGTVYGYTF.

This chain connects TRBV10-3 to TRBJ1-5, with D uncertain. CDR3 length: 12 amino acids. Germline V CDR1 and CDR2: ENHRY, SYGVKD. The germline V and J ends were trimmed by 0 bases and 6 bases, with 3 bases remaining between them. CDR3 protein: CAISESGQPQHF. Here the CDR3 DNA reads TGTGCCATCAGTGAGTCGGGTCAGCCCCAGCATTTT.

V usage is TRBV15 and J usage is TRBJ1-2; no definite D call. V was shortened by 5 bases and J by 0 bases, with 19 bases between the two germline ends. The CDR3 runs to 17 residues. In germline, CDR1 is LNHNV, CDR2 YYDKDF (reference sequence). The CDR3 coding sequence is TGTGCCACCAGCCCAGAGTCTTACGCATCGACTAACTATGGCTACACCTTC. It specifies CATSPESYASTNYGYTF.

The chain recombines TRBV19 with TRBJ2-1; 8 bases are shared with TRBD1. J was trimmed by 7 bases and V by 7 bases; bases with no gene match: 6. This CDR3 is 13 amino acids long. Germline-derived CDR1 and CDR2 are LNHDA and SQIVND (reference sequence). The DNA of the CDR3 is TGTGCCAGTATGGCGGGACAGGCAAATGAGCAGTTCTTC. Amino acids: CASMAGQANEQFF.

The chain has TRBV30 and TRBJ2-7; TRBD2 aligns across 8 bases. Germline lookup yields CDR1 GTSNPN and CDR2 SVGIG (reference sequence). V trimming: 0 bases; J trimming: 6 bases; junction bases outside the gene matches: 7. This CDR3 contains 14 residues. CDR3: CAWSVELAAGEQYF. Written as DNA, the CDR3 is TGTGCCTGGAGTGTAGAACTAGCGGCCGGCGAGCAGTACTTC.

J is TRBJ2-7 and V is TRBV19, with TRBD2 matching 7 bases. The CDR3 runs to 15 residues. The V segment lost 0 bases and the J segment 3 bases; nucleotides outside the gene matches: 5. CDR1 is LNHDA and CDR2 is SQIVND in the germline V gene (reference sequence). The CDR3 loop reads CASSIEGGMVYEQYF. The CDR3 DNA is TGTGCCAGTAGTATAGAGGGGGGGATGGTCTACGAGCAGTACTTC.

The chain recombines TRBV10-3 with TRBJ1-1, with D perhaps matching TRBD1 (6 bases). V was trimmed by 4 bases and J by 5 bases, leaving 14 bases between them. The CDR3 length is 14 residues. The germline V gene has CDR1 ENHRY and CDR2 SYGVKD. CDR3 protein: CAISGATGQTEAFF. As DNA, the CDR3 is TGTGCCATCAGTGGTGCTACAGGGCAAACTGAAGCTTTCTTT.

The chain recombines TRBV5-1 with TRBJ2-6; 7 nucleotides agree with TRBD2. There are 18 residues in the CDR3. J gave up 0 bases and V 2 bases, and 8 bases lay outside the gene matches. Per the germline V gene, CDR1 is SGHRS and CDR2 is YFSETQ. CDR3 sequence reads: CASSFYGGGDSGANVLTF. The CDR3, as DNA: TGCGCCAGCAGCTTTTATGGTGGGGGGGACTCTGGGGCCAACGTCCTGACTTTC. The full variable domain, its missing parts supplied by reference TRBV5-1 and TRBJ2-6, is KAGVTQTPRYLIKTRGQQVTLSCSPISGHRSVSWYQQTPGQGLQFLFEYFSETQRNKGNFPGRFSGRQFSNSRSEMNVSTLELGDSALYLCASSFYGGGDSGANVLTFGAGSRLTVL.

The chain recombines TRBV19 with TRBJ2-2; D unclear. The CDR3 covers 13 residues. The ends were cut back, 6 bases at V and 2 bases at J, with 7 bases in the middle. Germline lookup yields CDR1 LNHDA and CDR2 SQIVND (reference sequence). The CDR3 sequence is CASSALNTGELFF. The CDR3 nucleotides are TGTGCCAGTAGCGCTCTTAACACCGGGGAGCTGTTTTTT.

The gene calls are TRBV27 and TRBJ2-2, with D possibly matching TRBD2 (5 bases). The V and J ends lost 1 base and 8 bases respectively, with 14 bases between them. The CDR3 length is 15 residues. Germline V gene lookup returns CDR1 MNHEY and CDR2 SMNVEV (reference sequence). CDR3 protein: CASSLLALGRGELFF. The CDR3 DNA reads as TGTGCCAGCAGTTTATTGGCCCTAGGGAGAGGGGAGCTGTTTTTT.

V and J are TRBV19 and TRBJ1-1; D remains ambiguous. Germline V gene data show CDR1 as LNHDA and CDR2 as SQIVND (reference sequence). There are 13 residues in the CDR3. Trimming shortened V by 5 bases and J by 3 bases, and 10 bases separated the two germline ends. CDR3 nucleotide sequence: TGTGCCAGTAGTCGACGTTCCTACACTGAAGCTTTCTTT. Translating gives CASSRRSYTEAFF.

CDR3: CASSLDRANTEAFF. In DNA, the CDR3 is TGTGCCAGCAGCTTAGACAGGGCGAACACTGAAGCTTTCTTT. This chain links TRBV13 with TRBJ1-1; D might be TRBD1 (6 bases). The CDR3 contains 14 residues. Trimming stripped 1 base from V and 1 base from J, with 7 bases between. Germline V lookup: CDR1 PRHDT, CDR2 FYEKMQ (reference sequence).

The chain carries TRBV4-1 and TRBJ2-5; 7 bases match TRBD1. Trimming removed 0 bases from V and 2 bases from J; junction bases left unmatched: 6. The CDR3 spans 16 residues. Germline assignment: CDR1 MGHRA and CDR2 YSYEKL. This CDR3 reads CASSQDSYRGQETQYF. CDR3 nucleotide sequence: TGCGCCAGCAGCCAAGATAGTTACAGGGGACAAGAGACCCAGTACTTC.

This sequence joins TRBV2 and TRBJ1-3; 10 bases are a match to TRBD1. CDR3 size: 15 residues. Germline V gene data show CDR1 as SNHLY and CDR2 as FYNNEI. V lost 4 bases to trimming and J lost 4 bases; unmatched junction nucleotides: 4. CDR3: CASSGQGASGNTIYF. CDR3 in DNA: TGTGCCAGCAGTGGACAGGGGGCGTCGGGAAACACCATATATTTT. The variable domain in full, completed from reference TRBV2 and TRBJ1-3, reads EPEVTQTPSHQVTQMGQEVILRCVPISNHLYFYWYRQILGQKVEFLVSFYNNEISEKSEIFDDQFSVERPDGSNFTLKIRSTKLEDSAMYFCASSGQGASGNTIYFGEGSWLTVV.